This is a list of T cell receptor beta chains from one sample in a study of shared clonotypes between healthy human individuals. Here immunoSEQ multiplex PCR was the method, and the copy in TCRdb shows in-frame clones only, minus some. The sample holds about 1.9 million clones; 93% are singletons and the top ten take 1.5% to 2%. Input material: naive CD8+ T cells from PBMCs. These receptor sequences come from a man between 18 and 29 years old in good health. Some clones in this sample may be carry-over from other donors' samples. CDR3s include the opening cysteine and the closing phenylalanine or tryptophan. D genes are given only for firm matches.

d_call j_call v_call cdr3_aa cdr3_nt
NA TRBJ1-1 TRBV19 CASSTIQGNRTEAFF TGTGCCAGTAGTACCATACAAGGTAATCGCACTGAAGCTTTCTTT
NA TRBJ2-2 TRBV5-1 CASSLLTGELFF TGCGCCAGCAGCTTGCTAACCGGGGAGCTGTTTTTT
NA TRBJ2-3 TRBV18 CASSPRREPGDTQYF TGTGCCAGCTCACCACGACGGGAGCCAGGGGATACGCAGTATTTT
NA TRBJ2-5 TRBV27 CASSSVPGDGTQYF TGTGCCAGCAGTTCCGTCCCGGGGGATGGGACCCAGTACTTC
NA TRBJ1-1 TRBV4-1 CASSPLGPRATEAFF TGCGCCAGCAGCCCACTTGGACCCAGGGCAACGGAAGCTTTCTTT
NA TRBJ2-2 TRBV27 CASSLLQGPGELFF TGTGCCAGCAGTTTACTTCAGGGTCCCGGGGAGCTGTTTTTT
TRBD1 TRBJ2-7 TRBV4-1 CASSQDHRGSYEQYF TGCGCCAGCAGCCAAGATCACAGGGGATCCTACGAGCAGTACTTC
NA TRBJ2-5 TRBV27 CASSPGLPATQYF TGTGCCAGCAGCCCAGGGTTACCGGCGACCCAGTACTTC
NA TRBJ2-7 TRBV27 CASSPNPGAPTYYEQYF TGTGCCAGCAGTCCGAACCCCGGGGCCCCAACATACTACGAGCAGTACTTC
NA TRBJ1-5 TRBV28 CASSVRALNQPQHF TGTGCCAGCAGTGTCCGGGCCTTAAATCAGCCCCAGCATTTT
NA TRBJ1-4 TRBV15 CATSGVPFATNEKLFF TGTGCCACCAGCGGAGTACCTTTTGCAACTAATGAAAAACTGTTTTTT
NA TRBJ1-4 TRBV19 CASSMDTRINEKLFF TGTGCCAGTAGTATGGACACACGGATTAATGAAAAACTGTTTTTT